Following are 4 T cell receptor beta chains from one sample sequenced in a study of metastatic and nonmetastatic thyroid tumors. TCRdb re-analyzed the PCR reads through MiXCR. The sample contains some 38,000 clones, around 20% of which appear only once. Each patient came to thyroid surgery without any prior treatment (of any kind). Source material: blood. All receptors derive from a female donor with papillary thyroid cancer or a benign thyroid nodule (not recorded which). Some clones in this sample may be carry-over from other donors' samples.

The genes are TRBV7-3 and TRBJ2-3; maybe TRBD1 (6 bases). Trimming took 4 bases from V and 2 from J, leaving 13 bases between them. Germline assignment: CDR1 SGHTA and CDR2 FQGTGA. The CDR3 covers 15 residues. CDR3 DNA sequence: TGTGCCAGCAGCTCCAGGGGTGAGAACACAGATACGCAGTATTTT. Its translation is CASSSRGENTDTQYF.

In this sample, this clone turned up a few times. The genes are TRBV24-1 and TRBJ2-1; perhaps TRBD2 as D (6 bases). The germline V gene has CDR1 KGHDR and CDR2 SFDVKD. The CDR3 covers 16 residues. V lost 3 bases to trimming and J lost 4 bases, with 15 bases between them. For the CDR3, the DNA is TGTGCCACCAGTGATCCACCTAGCGAATGTTACAATGAGCAGTTCTTC. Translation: CATSDPPSECYNEQFF.

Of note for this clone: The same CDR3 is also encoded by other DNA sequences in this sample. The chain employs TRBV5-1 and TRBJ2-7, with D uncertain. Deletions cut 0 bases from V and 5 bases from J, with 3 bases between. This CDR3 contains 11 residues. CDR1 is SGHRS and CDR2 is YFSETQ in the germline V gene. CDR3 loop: CASSLADEQYF. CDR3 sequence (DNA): TGCGCCAGCAGCTTGGCAGACGAGCAGTACTTC.

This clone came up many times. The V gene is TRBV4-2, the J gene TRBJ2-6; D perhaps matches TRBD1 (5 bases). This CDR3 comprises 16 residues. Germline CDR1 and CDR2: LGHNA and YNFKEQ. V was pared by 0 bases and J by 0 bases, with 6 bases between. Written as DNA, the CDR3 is TGTGCCAGCAGCCAAGACGACAGCTCTGGGGCCAACGTCCTGACTTTC. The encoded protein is CASSQDDSSGANVLTF.